This T cell receptor (beta chain) was retrieved from a study of CD8 T cells in Susac syndrome. General observations from the study: Susac-specific public clones were found in both the total CD8+ and the CD8+ TEMRA repertoires, with more than 15 in the former and about 5 in the latter.

The RNA input was roughly 0.45 to 1 ug, and it was reverse transcribed with random hexamers. MiXCR, applied by TCRdb to the immunoSEQ multiplex PCR reads, yields one record per CDR3 protein. The table includes more than 100,000 distinct CDR3 sequences, roughly 94% detected once. V lost 3 bases, J lost 6 bases, and 9 bases stayed unmatched. The germline gives CDR1 LNHDA, CDR2 SQIVND (reference sequence). The length of the CDR3 is 15 residues. CD8+ and CD4+ T cells taken from blood had their TCR beta sequenced. A remark on this clonotype: What it binds is unknown.

The clonotype originates from a human donor with Susac syndrome. The sequencing input was CD8+ T cells from PBMCs. This rearrangement joins TRBV19 to TRBJ2-3; 7 nucleotides agree with TRBD2. CDR3 nucleotide sequence: TGTGCCAGTAGTATGTCGGGGGGAAGCGGGGATACGCAGTATTTT. This translates into CASSMSGGSGDTQYF.